Included here is one T cell receptor beta chain sequence, with context. The data were taken from a study of blood T cell repertoires in COVID-19. Looked up from germline, CDR1 is SEHNR and CDR2 is FQNEAQ (reference sequence). The V end lost 4 bases, the J end lost 4 bases, and 11 bases lay between the germline ends. The CDR3 totals 14 residues. Sequencing used immunoSEQ multiplex PCR; TCRdb keeps in-frame clones, though not all of them. The table has about 200,000 clones, about four fifths seen once. This receptor was taken from a woman in her 40s with COVID-19, enrolled during active disease. Sample: peripheral blood. V and J are TRBV7-9 and TRBJ2-4, with D maybe TRBD1 (6 bases). This chain's CDR3 is CASSSTGTKNIQYF. CDR3 DNA: TGTGCCAGCAGCTCAACCGGGACAAAAAACATTCAGTACTTC.